These 9 T cell receptor beta chains came from one sample sequenced in a study of OX40 agonist ivuxolimab in advanced cancers. The data were produced by immunoSEQ multiplex PCR, yet TCRdb's version contains in-frame clones alone and is incomplete. The sample holds around 59,000 clones; around nine tenths are singletons and the top ten take about 1%. The sample in question was CD4+ or CD8+ T cells sorted from blood, obtained in a trial of the OX40 agonist ivuxolimab. The receptor set was obtained from an adult with an advanced solid tumor such as melanoma, head and neck, liver or kidney cancer.

In this sample, this clone turned up once. V and J are TRBV7-9 and TRBJ1-2, with 7 bases lining up with TRBD1. V lost 5 bases, J lost 1 base, and 10 bases stayed unmatched. CDR3 length: 16 amino acids. Germline-derived CDR1 and CDR2 are SEHNR and FQNEAQ (reference sequence). CDR3 residues: CASSLGQAKYNYGYTF. CDR3 bases: TGTGCCAGCAGCCTTGGACAGGCTAAGTATAACTATGGCTACACCTTC.

This chain joins TRBV12-5 and TRBJ2-1; tentative D call: TRBD2 (6 bases). The V gene lost 3 bases and the J gene lost 2 bases, with 14 bases spanning the gap. The germline CDR1 and CDR2 sequences are LGHNT and FRNRAP. The CDR3 consists of 16 residues. In DNA, the CDR3 is TGTGCTAGTGGTTTTGAGGGAGGTCAAACCTACAATGAGCAGTTCTTC. The encoded protein is CASGFEGGQTYNEQFF.

The V gene is TRBV6-5, the J gene TRBJ2-7, with D perhaps matching TRBD2 (6 bases). Deletions cut 2 bases from V and 3 bases from J, with 14 bases between. The CDR3 has 15 residues. Germline CDR1 MNHEY, CDR2 SVGAGI. CDR3 sequence: CASSYRASRDYEQYF. CDR3 coding DNA: TGTGCCAGCAGTTACAGGGCCTCGCGGGACTACGAGCAGTACTTC.

The chain recombines TRBV6-5 with TRBJ1-1, with D possibly TRBD1 on 5 matching bases. This CDR3 has 13 residues. V was pared by 9 bases and J by 1 base, with 12 bases between. The germline gives CDR1 MNHEY, CDR2 SVGAGI. CDR3 protein: CASGGIQNTEAFF. CDR3 DNA: TGTGCCAGTGGGGGGATACAGAACACTGAAGCTTTCTTT.

The chain has TRBV18 and TRBJ2-5; D gene unclear. Germline V CDR1 and CDR2: KGHSH, LQKENI. The length of the CDR3 is 14 residues. Trimming took off 0 bases at V and 4 bases at J, with 9 bases between the two ends. The CDR3 loop is CASSPPAERETQYF. The CDR3 DNA follows: TGTGCCAGCTCACCACCGGCGGAGAGAGAGACCCAGTACTTC.

The chain's CDR3 is CSVGASGRMTGELFF. The CDR3 DNA reads as TGCAGCGTTGGCGCTAGTGGCCGCATGACCGGGGAGCTGTTTTTT. The V call is TRBV29-1, the J call TRBJ2-2; no reliable D call. The CDR3 runs to 15 residues. The V and J ends lost 4 bases and 5 bases respectively, with 17 bases between them. Germline V gene lookup returns CDR1 SQVTM and CDR2 ANQGSEA.

This chain links TRBV5-1 with TRBJ1-5; 8 bases are shared with TRBD1. CDR3 length: 15 residues. V lost 4 bases, J lost 5 bases, and 8 bases stayed unmatched. CDR1 SGHRS and CDR2 YFSETQ come from the germline V gene. Here the CDR3 reads CASSPGTGWDQPQHF. In DNA form, the CDR3 reads TGCGCCAGCAGCCCCGGGACAGGATGGGATCAGCCCCAGCATTTT.

The rearrangement uses TRBV2 and TRBJ1-4; no firm D call. Germline V gene data show CDR1 as SNHLY and CDR2 as FYNNEI. The CDR3 contains 12 residues. Trimming stripped 10 bases from V and 8 bases from J, with 14 bases between. CDR3 nucleotide sequence: TGTGCCACCGGGGAGGCAAGGGAAAAACTGTTTTTT. This gives the protein CATGEAREKLFF.

This clone showed up just once. This chain connects TRBV7-9 to TRBJ2-7; D is unresolved. Trimming stripped 4 bases from V and 3 bases from J, with 4 bases between. The CDR3 totals 11 residues. Germline CDR1 is SEHNR and CDR2 is FQNEAQ (reference sequence). Here the CDR3 reads CASSSYYEQYF. In DNA form, the CDR3 reads TGTGCCAGCAGCTCCTACTACGAGCAGTACTTC.